The 28 T cell receptor beta chains below were found in one sample sequenced in a study of cytomegalovirus exposure and HLA in healthy donors. Clones were read by immunoSEQ multiplex PCR, and TCRdb kept only the in-frame ones, dropping some. The repertoire holds about 330,000 clones, with roughly 87% as singletons. Sequencing was performed on PBMCs. The receptors originated from a woman aged 30 to 39 in good health and CMV-seropositive.

This rearrangement joins TRBV9 to TRBJ2-1, with D uncertain. The CDR3 contains 12 residues. Trimming shortened V by 6 bases and J by 5 bases, and 9 bases separated the two germline ends. Germline V gene sequence: CDR1 SGDLS, CDR2 YYNGEE. CDR3 DNA sequence: TGTGCCAGCATTTCACGCAACAATGAGCAGTTCTTC. This sequence encodes CASISRNNEQFF.

The chain combines TRBV25-1 with TRBJ1-1, with 8 nucleotides matching TRBD1. V lost 4 bases and J lost 5; bases outside the gene matches: 6. The CDR3 has 14 residues. Germline loops: CDR1 MGHDK, CDR2 SYGVNS. CDR3 DNA sequence: TGTGCCAGCAGTGGTGGACAGGGATGGACTGAAGCTTTCTTT. Amino acids: CASSGGQGWTEAFF.

This sequence joins TRBV15 and TRBJ2-1; no clear D gene. This CDR3 region has 13 residues. Trimming shortened V by 1 base and J by 4 bases, and 5 bases separated the two germline ends. CDR1 LNHNV and CDR2 YYDKDF come from the germline V gene (reference sequence). The CDR3 protein is CATSRGVYNEQFF. The CDR3 DNA sequence: TGTGCCACCAGCAGAGGTGTGTACAATGAGCAGTTCTTC.

The chain is built from TRBV29-1 and TRBJ2-5, with a weak D call TRBD2 (5 bases). Germline loops: CDR1 SQVTM, CDR2 ANQGSEA. CDR3 length: 13 residues. V was pared by 8 bases and J by 1 base, with 14 bases between. CDR3 region: CSSREGVQETQYF. CDR3 nucleotides: TGCAGCTCAAGAGAGGGAGTCCAAGAGACCCAGTACTTC.

The gene calls are TRBV30 and TRBJ2-5; D remains unclear. Germline V gene lookup returns CDR1 GTSNPN and CDR2 SVGIG (reference sequence). The CDR3 length is 15 residues. The V gene lost 2 bases and the J gene lost 5 bases, with 18 bases spanning the gap. The CDR3 protein is CAWSPTPTPRETQYF. The CDR3 coding sequence is TGTGCCTGGAGTCCAACCCCGACACCGAGGGAGACCCAGTACTTC.

The chain couples TRBV4-2 to TRBJ2-7; 11 nucleotides line up with TRBD2. This CDR3 has 17 amino acids. V shed 0 bases and J 6 bases; nucleotides not matched to a gene: 10. From germline, CDR1 is LGHNA and CDR2 YNFKEQ. The CDR3: CASSQEWGTTSGVEQYF. The CDR3 DNA reads as TGTGCCAGCAGCCAAGAATGGGGGACGACTAGCGGGGTCGAGCAGTACTTC.

The chain uses TRBV6-6 and TRBJ2-4; 8 nucleotides line up with TRBD1. This CDR3 contains 16 residues. J lost 5 bases, V lost 0 bases, and 6 bases had no gene match. Germline CDR1 is MNHNY and CDR2 is SVGAGI (reference sequence). The CDR3 is CASSYSTSGQENIQYF. The CDR3 coding sequence is TGTGCCAGCAGTTACTCCACCTCGGGACAGGAAAACATTCAGTACTTC.

The chain combines TRBV27 with TRBJ2-5; 11 bases map to TRBD2. The junction had 8 bases not matched to a gene; V was cut back by 5 bases and J by 3 bases. The V gene's germline CDR1 is MNHEY and CDR2 SMNVEV (reference sequence). This CDR3 contains 16 residues. The CDR3, as DNA: TGTGCCAGCAGTCCACTAGCGGGGGACGAGGAAGAGACCCAGTACTTC. Residues: CASSPLAGDEEETQYF.

The chain couples TRBV5-1 to TRBJ1-2; possibly TRBD1 for D (6 bases). Germline CDR1 and CDR2: SGHRS and YFSETQ. V gave up 0 bases and J gave up 7 bases, with 13 bases separating them. This CDR3 has 14 residues. This CDR3 is CASSLALGQPGYTF. The CDR3 DNA reads as TGCGCCAGCAGCTTGGCGCTAGGACAGCCTGGCTACACCTTC. The full variable domain, its missing parts supplied by reference TRBV5-1 and TRBJ1-2, is KAGVTQTPRYLIKTRGQQVTLSCSPISGHRSVSWYQQTPGQGLQFLFEYFSETQRNKGNFPGRFSGRQFSNSRSEMNVSTLELGDSALYLCASSLALGQPGYTFGSGTRLTVV.

The chain combines TRBV2 with TRBJ2-2, with 9 positions matching TRBD2. The trim removed 6 bases at V and 0 bases at J, leaving 8 bases unmatched. CDR1 and CDR2 (germline): SNHLY, FYNNEI. The CDR3 runs to 17 residues. For the CDR3, the DNA is TGTGCCAGCAGGGCCCCGGGACTAGCAACGAACACCGGGGAGCTGTTTTTT. Its protein product is CASRAPGLATNTGELFF. The complete variable domain, with remaining parts taken from reference TRBV2 and TRBJ2-2, reads EPEVTQTPSHQVTQMGQEVILRCVPISNHLYFYWYRQILGQKVEFLVSFYNNEISEKSEIFDDQFSVERPDGSNFTLKIRSTKLEDSAMYFCASRAPGLATNTGELFFGEGSRLTVL.

A remark on this clone: Mismatch with germline at one junction end may stem from a read error. The chain couples TRBV30 to TRBJ2-2, with TRBD2 as a possible D gene (5 bases). Per the germline V gene, CDR1 is GTSNPN and CDR2 is SVGIG (reference sequence). This CDR3 is built from 13 residues. CDR3 sequence reads: CARRVSGTGELFF. The CDR3 nucleotides read TGTGCCCGGAGAGTATCGGGGACCGGGGAGCTGTTTTTT.

J is TRBJ2-5 and V is TRBV28; possible D gene TRBD1, 5 bases. Germline V gene data show CDR1 as MDHEN and CDR2 as SYDVKM. The CDR3 contains 17 residues. V lost 5 bases to trimming and J lost 1 base, with 20 bases between them. Here the CDR3 reads CASSHPTGSLFQETQYF. DNA for the CDR3: TGTGCCAGCAGTCATCCTACAGGTTCCCTCTTCCAAGAGACCCAGTACTTC.

The chain links TRBV6-5 to TRBJ1-5, with a possible D match to TRBD1 (6 bases). Per the germline V gene, CDR1 is MNHEY and CDR2 is SVGAGI. The CDR3 spans 16 residues. The V and J ends lost 2 bases and 7 bases respectively, with 18 bases between them. The CDR3 is CASSYSGAGDGQPQHF. CDR3 in DNA: TGTGCCAGCAGTTACAGCGGGGCAGGGGATGGGCAGCCCCAGCATTTT.

The chain recombines TRBV28 with TRBJ1-1; possibly TRBD1 for D (5 bases). The length of the CDR3 is 15 residues. V dropped 1 base and J dropped 1 base, with 10 bases sitting between them. Germline V CDR1 and CDR2: MDHEN, SYDVKM. The CDR3, as DNA: TGTGCCAGCAGTTTATTTAGGGGCGAGAACACTGAAGCTTTCTTT. Its protein product is CASSLFRGENTEAFF.

The rearrangement joins TRBV30 to TRBJ1-4, with D hard to call. This CDR3 spans 12 amino acids. Trimming left V 1 base short and J 7 bases short, with 7 bases between. CDR1 and CDR2 from the germline V gene are GTSNPN and SVGIG (reference sequence). Here the CDR3 DNA reads TGTGCCTGGAGTGACTCCGGTGAAAAACTGTTTTTT. Protein: CAWSDSGEKLFF.

V and J are TRBV4-2 and TRBJ2-7; 10 bases are shared with TRBD1. Germline V lookup: CDR1 LGHNA, CDR2 YNFKEQ. The CDR3 length is 15 residues. V shed 4 bases, J shed 3 bases, and the junction held 6 bases outside the gene matches. The CDR3 region has the DNA TGTGCCAGCAGCCCCCTCGGACAGGGGGTCTACGAGCAGTACTTC. Amino acid sequence: CASSPLGQGVYEQYF.

The rearrangement uses TRBV7-6 and TRBJ2-2; D is possibly TRBD1 (5 bases). The germline V gene encodes CDR1 SGHVS and CDR2 FNYEAQ. V lost 1 base to trimming and J lost 4 bases, with 7 bases between them. This CDR3 has 14 residues. For the CDR3, the DNA is TGTGCCAGCAGCTTAGAGGGGCGCACCGGGGAGCTGTTTTTT. It codes for CASSLEGRTGELFF.

The rearrangement uses TRBV30 and TRBJ2-7; a weak D match, TRBD2 (7 bases). Looked up from germline, CDR1 is GTSNPN and CDR2 is SVGIG (reference sequence). V lost 4 bases, J lost 5 bases, and 18 bases lay in between. This CDR3 spans 14 amino acids. In nucleotides, the CDR3 is TGTGCCTGGACCCTCGGAGGGGGGGCGGACGAGCAGTACTTC. Protein sequence: CAWTLGGGADEQYF.

The chain combines TRBV9 with TRBJ1-3; the match to TRBD1 covers 8 bases. CDR1 and CDR2 (germline): SGDLS, YYNGEE. The CDR3 is made up of 14 amino acids. J gave up 2 bases and V 9 bases, and 7 bases lay outside the gene matches. Here the CDR3 reads CATSQGAAGNTIYF. CDR3 nucleotides: TGTGCCACCTCCCAGGGGGCCGCTGGAAACACCATATATTTT.

V gene TRBV5-1 combines with J gene TRBJ2-1; D ambiguous. V lost 1 base and J lost 5, with 16 bases in between. This CDR3 contains 16 residues. The germline gives CDR1 SGHRS, CDR2 YFSETQ. The CDR3 nucleotides are TGCGCCAGCAGCTTGAGGTCAGCTTTTTCCAACAATGAGCAGTTCTTC. Residues: CASSLRSAFSNNEQFF.

About this clone itself: The sample has other DNA sequences that encode this CDR3 too. The rearrangement joins TRBV9 to TRBJ2-1; 8 bases are a match to TRBD2. CDR3 length: 16 residues. Germline V gives CDR1 SGDLS, CDR2 YYNGEE. The V gene end was trimmed by 0 bases and the J gene end by 4 bases; junction bases not matched to a gene: 6. CDR3 DNA: TGTGCCAGCAGCGTAGGAGGCGGGAGGTCATACAATGAGCAGTTCTTC. This codes for CASSVGGGRSYNEQFF.

The genes are TRBV7-2 and TRBJ2-3; tentative D call: TRBD2 (6 bases). CDR3 length: 14 residues. Per germline, CDR1 SGHTA and CDR2 FQGNSA. The ends were cut back, 5 bases at V and 2 bases at J, with 11 bases in the middle. The CDR3 nucleotides are TGTGCCAGCAGCCAGACTAGAACCACAGATACGCAGTATTTT. It encodes CASSQTRTTDTQYF.

This chain uses TRBV4-2 with TRBJ2-7; perhaps TRBD2 as D (5 bases). The V and J ends lost 6 bases and 3 bases respectively, with 12 bases between them. Germline values: CDR1 LGHNA, CDR2 YNFKEQ. The CDR3 consists of 13 residues. CDR3 residues: CASRSGSGYEQYF. For the CDR3, the DNA is TGTGCCAGCAGGTCGGGATCGGGCTACGAGCAGTACTTC.

This rearrangement joins TRBV15 to TRBJ1-2, with 8 bases fitting TRBD1. This CDR3 spans 13 amino acids. V lost 4 bases, J lost 6 bases, and 4 bases stayed unmatched. Germline CDR1 is LNHNV and CDR2 is YYDKDF (reference sequence). The DNA for the CDR3 is TGTGCCACCAGCACGGACAGGGAAGATGGCTACACCTTC. Translated: CATSTDREDGYTF.

The V call is TRBV7-9, the J call TRBJ1-2; 7 nucleotides match TRBD1. J lost 5 bases, V lost 5 bases, and 11 bases had no gene match. Germline CDR1 reads SEHNR; CDR2 reads FQNEAQ (reference sequence). The CDR3 runs to 15 residues. CDR3 in amino acids: CASSPGQVESYGYTF. CDR3 sequence (DNA): TGTGCCAGCAGCCCAGGACAGGTAGAATCTTATGGCTACACCTTC.

The chain uses TRBV4-3 and TRBJ2-7; either TRBD1 or TRBD2 may supply D (6 bases each). Germline V lookup: CDR1 LGHNA, CDR2 YSLEER. CDR3 length: 16 residues. With 0 bases removed from V and 7 bases from J, the gap between germline ends came to 19 bases. The CDR3 bases are TGCGCCAGCAGCCAAGATAGCGGACAGAGCTACGAGGAGCAGTACTTC. Translation gives CASSQDSGQSYEEQYF.

This chain joins TRBV4-1 and TRBJ1-4; D unresolved. Germline V gene lookup returns CDR1 MGHRA and CDR2 YSYEKL. Between the trimmed V and J ends, which lost 1 base and 8 bases, there was a span of 14 bases. The CDR3 sequence is 15 residues long. CDR3 bases: TGCGCCAGCAGCCAAGGTGTACAACGGTTGGAAAAACTGTTTTTT. Translating it yields CASSQGVQRLEKLFF.

This rearrangement joins TRBV27 to TRBJ2-6; 7 bases fit TRBD1. The CDR3 spans 18 residues. The germline CDR1 and CDR2 sequences are MNHEY and SMNVEV (reference sequence). The ends lost 1 base at V and 1 base at J; junction bases unmatched: 7. CDR3 protein: CASSLYGRGKSGANVLTF. CDR3 DNA sequence: TGTGCCAGCAGTTTATATGGCAGGGGGAAATCTGGGGCCAACGTCCTGACTTTC. The whole variable domain, filled in from reference TRBV27 and TRBJ2-6, reads EAQVTQNPRYLITVTGKKLTVTCSQNMNHEYMSWYRQDPGLGLRQIYYSMNVEVTDKGDVPEGYKVSRKEKRNFPLILESPSPNQTSLYFCASSLYGRGKSGANVLTFGAGSRLTVL.